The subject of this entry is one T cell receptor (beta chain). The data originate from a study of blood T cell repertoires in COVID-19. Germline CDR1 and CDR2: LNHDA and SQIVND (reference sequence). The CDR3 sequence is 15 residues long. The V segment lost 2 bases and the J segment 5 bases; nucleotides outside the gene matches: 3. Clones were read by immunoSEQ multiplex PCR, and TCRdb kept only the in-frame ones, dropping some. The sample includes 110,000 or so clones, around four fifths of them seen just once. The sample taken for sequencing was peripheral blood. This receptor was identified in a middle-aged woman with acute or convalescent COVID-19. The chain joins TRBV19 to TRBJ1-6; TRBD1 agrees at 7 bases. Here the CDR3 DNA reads TGTGCCAGTAGTATATGGGACAGCGATAATTCACCCCTCCACTTT. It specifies CASSIWDSDNSPLHF.